This T cell receptor beta chain was retrieved from a study of cytomegalovirus exposure and HLA in healthy donors (dated by TCRdb to about 2017). Some background on the complete study: An earlier analysis of several hundred of the donors reported 276 Gb of sequence data and 117 million unique TCR beta sequences obtained from 180 million or so T cells. An early release that covered roughly 600 HLA-typed donors contained around 300 gigabases of sequencing data and 80 million or so unique TCR sequences. Among the roughly 370 genotyped donors, roughly 80% belonged to the genetic ancestry cluster associated with self-reported Caucasian donors. The study aimed to test whether signatures of past pathogen exposure could be identified by cataloging public T cell receptors. The study used immunosequencing to profile the T cell repertoires of under 700 subjects and linked those repertoires to cytomegalovirus serostatus. Besides the first cohort of roughly 640 subjects, a separate validation cohort made up of 120 different subjects was used. High-throughput TCR immunosequencing, statistical association of individual TCRs with disease status, and machine learning were combined to predict cytomegalovirus infection status. In a later analysis, previously published TCR beta repertoires from 550 to 700 donors were re-analyzed and high-resolution HLA genotyping was added so that TCR occurrence patterns could be studied. Rather than using new phenotypic data, the later analysis identified candidate immune exposures from TCR beta sequences and from how often those sequences occurred across donors. In an earlier analysis of roughly 580 of the donors, high-throughput TCR beta sequencing was used to judge whether each TCR beta V gene segment behaved as functional or pseudogenic. Donor age, sex, ethnicity and CMV serostatus were compiled together with the repertoire data. A later genetic analysis took genome-wide SNP genotypes for about three fifths of the 666 donors and used that subset as a discovery cohort. Every repertoire in the discovery cohort had been generated on one and the same sequencing platform. HLA typing covered class I and class II loci at four-digit resolution. The number of typed donors differed by locus: about 620-640 for A, B, C, DRB1 and DQB1; approximately 530 for DQA1; around 580 for DPA1; and roughly 470 for DPB1. Because of strong linkage in the cohort, roughly five DR-DQ haplotypes were treated as single units for association and clustering. Among 398 genotyped donors of the cohort, an average of 235,054 unique TCR beta nucleotide sequences were sequenced per donor, roughly 18% of them non-productive. The investigation overall reported the following: The authors suggested that the approach could potentially be generalized to other disease states and immunological phenotypes. The cohort was sequenced for TCR beta chains only, and without alpha or paired-chain data the features that could be detected were limited. The classifier was reported to diagnose cytomegalovirus status with high specificity and sensitivity in both the original cohort and the validation cohort. A further reported finding was that TCR beta sequences accurately predicted the HLA-A and HLA-B alleles for most subjects in the first cohort. Strong co-occurrence of HLA alleles, especially DR and DQ, made assigning TCR associations to individual alleles difficult. An earlier analysis of several hundred of the donors showed that most TCR beta V segments appeared in productive rearrangements either about 90% or about 30% of the time, which broadly matched IMGT annotations. In a later genetic analysis, fewer N-insertions in productive TCRs were reported among donors in an Asian-associated ancestry cluster than the roughly 700-donor mean. The study listed 150 to 200 TCR beta chains as associated with cytomegalovirus. Some IMGT-functional V segments, including TRBV6-2 and TRBV6-3, could not be told apart with the 87-base-pair reads, so those segments were excluded. For the cohort, immune exposure information was limited to CMV serostatus. Roughly uniform sequencing depth across donors was assumed in presence/absence analyses, although this assumption may not hold. A later analysis found that most CMV-associated TCR beta chains appeared HLA-restricted, with HLA associations seemingly driven largely by CMV exposure. Linkage disequilibrium might explain the correlated functional status among segregating V segments, but an unknown experimental factor could not be ruled out. In a later analysis, TCR association rates were found to vary across HLA loci, with the most associated TCRs seen for DRB1 alleles and the fewest for HLA-C alleles. Most TCR sequences were observed very rarely across donors, whereas some public TCRs were present in many individuals. A later analysis associated 15,000 to 20,000 TCR beta sequences with specific HLA alleles at a false discovery rate of 0.05. A later genetic analysis associated a missense DCLRE1C variant with V-gene and J-gene trimming of TCR beta chains, and an independent cohort replicated the association. Compared with equally common non-associated chains, HLA-associated TCR beta chains in a later analysis were more clonally expanded and had lower generation probabilities. Because counts were too low, roughly 18 rarely observed V segments, including chromosome 9 orphons, were left out of the earlier analysis of 587 of the donors. Three of the identified cytomegalovirus-associated TCR beta chains were confirmed in vitro to be specific for cytomegalovirus antigens. A later analysis reported that several top co-occurrence clusters appeared linked to parvovirus B19, influenza, CMV and Epstein-Barr virus. Because HLA typing was missing for some donors at each locus, association tests included only the typed subset. A group of highly shared sequence variants was considered likely to be a technical artifact of the sequencing pipeline.

Libraries were built with the immunoSEQ multiplex PCR assay. The multiplex PCR relied on a mix of 60 forward primers for TCR Vbeta segments and 13 reverse primers for TCR Jbeta segments. A multiplex PCR assay on genomic DNA amplified the CDR3 region of rearranged TCR beta genes. On the Illumina HiSeq System, the amplified TCR beta libraries were sequenced as 87-base-pair reads. On the study's bioinformatics: A later analysis counted approximately 74 million unique TCR beta chains across the 666 repertoires, and some 12 million of these chains were shared by at least two donors. To remove PCR and sequencing errors, raw reads were error-corrected and collapsed into unique sequences using a nearest-neighbor algorithm that merged closely related sequences. To assign V, D and J gene segments, CDR3 sequences were aligned to IMGT reference sequences. Each retained sequence needed at least a six-nucleotide match to both a V gene segment and a J gene segment. A rearrangement counted as productive if the CDR3 had no stop codons and remained in frame with V and J, and every other rearrangement counted as non-productive. Following IMGT convention, CDR3 was defined as the stretch from the second conserved V-encoded cysteine to the conserved J-encoded phenylalanine. The earlier analysis of some 550 of the donors excluded any sequence lacking an unambiguous match to a single V gene segment. An earlier analysis of a few hundred of the donors called V segments functional above 56.7% productive rearrangements and segregating when the between-donor standard deviation exceeded 5%. To diagnose cytomegalovirus status from the catalog of TCR beta chain sequences, a statistical classification framework was built. In a later analysis, TCR nucleotide sequences were compared against IMGT/GENE-DB human TR gene sequences so that V and J genes could be assigned. Using the TCRdist pipeline, a later analysis assigned CDR3 sequences along with most-parsimonious VDJ recombination scenarios. In a later analysis, each TCR beta chain was defined by its CDR3 amino acid sequence together with its V-gene family, and reads without a unique V-gene family were excluded. To address suspected cross-contamination and a sequencing artifact, a later analysis removed roughly 640 highly shared, low-generation-probability nucleotide sequences. In a later analysis, a clonal expansion index was calculated for each public chain from normalized within-repertoire ranks of inferred template counts. In a later analysis, generation probabilities were computed with a VDJ recombination model fitted to out-of-frame rearrangements, and the resulting probabilities were checked against IGoR. A later analysis scored TCR-TCR, TCR-HLA and TCR-CMV co-occurrence with hypergeometric tests, applying a repertoire-size bias correction to TCR pairs. To estimate false discovery rates, a later analysis permuted the HLA or CMV assignments 20 times. In a later analysis, co-occurring TCRs were grouped using DBSCAN, with TCRdist sequence similarity added in when clustering inside HLA-allele-positive subsets. Repertoires with fewer than 30,000 or more than 120,000 public chains were left out of co-occurrence clustering, as were five repertoires with anomalous nucleotide sharing. TCRdb took over this immuneACCESS table, retaining in-frame rearrangements with V and J assigned. Such tables are incomplete; in checked studies, under half of the missing clones stem from an unresolved V gene, and the remainder is unexplained. The V and J calls and clone size were taken over from that table, and D and trimming were inferred from the DNA. For this sample the table gives roughly 120,000 clones, of which roughly 69% were detected only once. Roughly 9.7% of the sample rests with the top ten.

Looking up the germline V gene yields CDR1 MDHEN and CDR2 SYDVKM. At the junction V is shortened by 6 bases and J by 3 bases, with 14 bases in between. Measured from the cysteine to the phenylalanine, the CDR3 is 14 residues long. Just the 42-base CDR3 DNA is kept, in frame starting at base 1. As concerns this clone: Its antigen specificity is not known. No base-level quality is on record; no much larger clone is a single base apart.

The cohort comprised 666 healthy bone marrow donors. All cohort members were sampled while nominally healthy, although unrecorded immune exposures were likely present. The donor tested CMV seropositive, placing the donor among the 250 to 350 seropositive members of the cohort. Each donor provided a peripheral blood sample, and peripheral blood mononuclear cells were used for TCR beta sequencing. The Qiagen DNeasy Blood Extraction Kit was used to extract genomic DNA from the blood cell samples. This TCR was recovered from a woman aged 40 to 50 in good health and CMV-seropositive. Source material: PBMCs. The rearrangement joined TRBV28 to TRBJ2-5; the D gene cannot be named for sure. CDR3 sequence: CASSWAPNKETQYF. The bases read TGTGCCAGCAGCTGGGCCCCTAACAAAGAGACCCAGTACTTC.